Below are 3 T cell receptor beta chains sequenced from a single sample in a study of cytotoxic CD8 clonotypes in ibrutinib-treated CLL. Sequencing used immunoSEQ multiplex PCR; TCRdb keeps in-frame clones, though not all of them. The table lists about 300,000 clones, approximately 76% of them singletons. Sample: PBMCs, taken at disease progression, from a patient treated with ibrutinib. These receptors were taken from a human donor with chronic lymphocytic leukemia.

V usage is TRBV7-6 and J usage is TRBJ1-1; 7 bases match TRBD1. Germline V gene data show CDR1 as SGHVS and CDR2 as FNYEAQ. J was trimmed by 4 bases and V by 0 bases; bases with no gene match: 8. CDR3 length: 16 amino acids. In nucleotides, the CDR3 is TGTGCCAGCAGCTTAGCCCCGACAGGGATGGGCACTGAAGCTTTCTTT. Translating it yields CASSLAPTGMGTEAFF.

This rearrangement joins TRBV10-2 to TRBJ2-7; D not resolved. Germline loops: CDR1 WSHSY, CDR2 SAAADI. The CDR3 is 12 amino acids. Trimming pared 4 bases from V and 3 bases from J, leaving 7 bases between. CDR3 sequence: CASSGTNYEQYF. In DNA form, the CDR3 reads TGCGCCAGCAGTGGGACGAACTACGAGCAGTACTTC.

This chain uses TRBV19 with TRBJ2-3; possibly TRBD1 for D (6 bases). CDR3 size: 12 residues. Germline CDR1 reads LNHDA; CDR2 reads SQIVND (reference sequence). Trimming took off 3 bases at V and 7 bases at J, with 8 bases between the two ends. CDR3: CASSIGQHTQYF. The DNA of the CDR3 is TGTGCCAGTAGTATCGGACAGCATACGCAGTATTTT.